This passage covers 5 T cell receptor beta chains from one sample sequenced in a study of CD8 T cells in Susac syndrome. Reverse transcription of about 0.5 to 1 ug RNA was carried out with random hexamers. TCRdb re-called the immunoSEQ multiplex PCR reads with MiXCR, one entry per CDR3 protein. In the table there are fewer than 85,000 distinct CDR3 sequences, around 94% of which are singletons. The sample comprised CD8+ T cells from PBMCs. The receptors derive from a human donor with Susac syndrome.

The rearrangement joins TRBV25-1 to TRBJ1-5; no firm D call. The V end was cut by 1 base, the J end by 4 bases, with 8 bases between. Germline V gene data show CDR1 as MGHDK and CDR2 as SYGVNS. The CDR3 totals 14 residues. The CDR3 protein is CASSESGGNQPQHF. CDR3 bases: TGTGCCAGCAGTGAATCGGGAGGGAATCAGCCCCAGCATTTT.

This clonotype was seen only once. The chain links TRBV15 to TRBJ2-1, with D possibly matching TRBD2 (5 bases). CDR1 and CDR2 (germline): LNHNV, YYDKDF (reference sequence). V was clipped by 5 bases and J by 0 bases, with 11 bases between them. The CDR3 contains 15 residues. CDR3 residues: CATSYRRDSYNEQFF. CDR3 in DNA: TGTGCCACCAGCTACAGACGGGACTCCTACAATGAGCAGTTCTTC.

The rearrangement uses TRBV7-2 and TRBJ2-7; D unclear. The germline V gene encodes CDR1 SGHTA and CDR2 FQGNSA. With 3 bases removed from V and 0 bases from J, the gap between germline ends came to 6 bases. The CDR3 sequence is 13 residues long. CDR3 residues: CASSFWDSYEQYF. In nucleotides, the CDR3 is TGTGCCAGCAGCTTCTGGGACTCCTACGAGCAGTACTTC.

This chain joins TRBV30 and TRBJ2-7; D possibly corresponds to TRBD1 (5 bases). The germline CDR1 and CDR2 sequences are GTSNPN and SVGIG (reference sequence). V gave up 0 bases and J gave up 5 bases, with 14 bases separating them. The CDR3 extends over 14 amino acids. The CDR3 coding sequence is TGTGCCTGGAGTGTAAGGGGTGCTGAGGACGAGCAGTACTTC. Translation: CAWSVRGAEDEQYF. The full variable domain, with the rest looked up from reference TRBV30 and TRBJ2-7, is SQTIHQWPATLVQPVGSPLSLECTVEGTSNPNLYWYRQAAGRGLQLLFYSVGIGQISSEVPQNLSASRPQDRQFILSSKKLLLSDSGFYLCAWSVRGAEDEQYFGPGTRLTVT.

This chain uses TRBV14 with TRBJ1-6; D uncertain. The germline gives CDR1 SGHDN, CDR2 FVKESK. This CDR3 is built from 16 residues. The V and J ends lost 1 base and 0 bases respectively, with 7 bases between them. The chain's CDR3 is CASSQGRSSYNSPLHF. CDR3 bases: TGTGCCAGCAGCCAAGGAAGGAGCTCCTATAATTCACCCCTCCACTTT.